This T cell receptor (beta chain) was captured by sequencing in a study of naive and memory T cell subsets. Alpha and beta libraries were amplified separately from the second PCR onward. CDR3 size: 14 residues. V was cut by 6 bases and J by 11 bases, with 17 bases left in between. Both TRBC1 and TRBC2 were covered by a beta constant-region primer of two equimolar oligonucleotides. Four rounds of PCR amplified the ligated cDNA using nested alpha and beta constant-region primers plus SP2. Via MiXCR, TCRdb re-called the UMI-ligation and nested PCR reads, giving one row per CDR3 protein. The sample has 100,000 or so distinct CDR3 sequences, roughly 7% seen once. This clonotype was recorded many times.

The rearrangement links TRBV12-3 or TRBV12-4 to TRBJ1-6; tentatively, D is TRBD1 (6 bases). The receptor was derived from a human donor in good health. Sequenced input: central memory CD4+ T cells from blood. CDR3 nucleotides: TGTGCCAGCAGACCGGACAGCGATAGGCCACCCCTCCACTTT. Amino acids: CASRPDSDRPPLHF.